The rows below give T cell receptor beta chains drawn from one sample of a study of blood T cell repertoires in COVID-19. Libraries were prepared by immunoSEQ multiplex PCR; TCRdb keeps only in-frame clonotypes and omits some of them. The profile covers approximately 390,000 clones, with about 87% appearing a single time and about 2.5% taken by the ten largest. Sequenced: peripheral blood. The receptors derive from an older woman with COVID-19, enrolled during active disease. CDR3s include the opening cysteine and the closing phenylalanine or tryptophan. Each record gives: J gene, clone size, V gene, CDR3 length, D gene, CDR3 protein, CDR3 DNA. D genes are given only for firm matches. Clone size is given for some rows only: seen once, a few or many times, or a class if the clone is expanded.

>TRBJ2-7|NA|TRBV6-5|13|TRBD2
CASGIAGSYEQYF
TGTGCCAGCGGGATAGCGGGATCCTACGAGCAGTACTTC
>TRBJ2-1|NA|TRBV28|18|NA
CASSFPLQAESSYNEQFF
TGTGCCAGCAGTTTCCCCCTCCAAGCGGAGAGCTCCTACAATGAGCAGTTCTTC
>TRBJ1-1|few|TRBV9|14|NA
CASSVLGGDTEAFF
TGTGCCAGCAGCGTATTGGGGGGAGATACTGAAGCTTTCTTT
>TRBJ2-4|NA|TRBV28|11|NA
CGDIGKNIQYF
TGTGGAGATATCGGCAAAAACATTCAGTACTTC
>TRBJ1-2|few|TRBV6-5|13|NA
CASSYRQNYGYTF
TGTGCCAGCAGTTATCGTCAGAACTATGGCTACACCTTC
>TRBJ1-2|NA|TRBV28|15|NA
CASSHPTGVHYGYTF
TGTGCCAGCAGCCACCCCACAGGAGTACACTATGGCTACACCTTC
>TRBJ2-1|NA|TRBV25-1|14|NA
CASSVGARKVEQFF
TGTGCCAGCAGTGTTGGGGCCCGCAAGGTTGAGCAGTTCTTC
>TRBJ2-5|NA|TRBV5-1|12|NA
CASSSIGETQYF
TGCGCCAGCAGCTCCATCGGGGAGACCCAGTACTTC
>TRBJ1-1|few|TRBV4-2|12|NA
CASSQDGREAFF
TGTGCCAGCAGCCAAGATGGCAGGGAAGCTTTCTTT
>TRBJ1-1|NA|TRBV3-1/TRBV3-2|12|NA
CASSQTDTEAFF
TGTGCCAGCAGCCAAACAGATACTGAAGCTTTCTTT
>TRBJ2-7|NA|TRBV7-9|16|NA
CASSYAGPTGRYEQYF
TGTGCCAGCAGCTACGCAGGGCCGACAGGGAGGTACGAGCAGTACTTC
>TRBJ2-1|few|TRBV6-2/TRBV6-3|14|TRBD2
CASSYAGGPNEQFF
TGTGCCAGCAGTTACGCGGGGGGGCCGAATGAGCAGTTCTTC
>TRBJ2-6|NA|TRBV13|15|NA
CASSFRSSGANVLTF
TGTGCCAGCAGCTTTAGGAGCTCTGGGGCCAACGTCCTGACTTTC
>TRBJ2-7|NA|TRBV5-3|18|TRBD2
CARSESLGLAGCSYEQYF
TGTGCCAGAAGCGAATCTTTAGGACTAGCGGGGTGCTCCTACGAGCAGTACTTC
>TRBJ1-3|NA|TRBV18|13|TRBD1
CASSPSTGDTIYF
TGTGCCAGCTCACCCTCAACAGGGGACACCATATATTTT
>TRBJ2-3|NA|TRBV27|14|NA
CASSLQLRGDTQYF
TGTGCCAGCAGTCTACAGCTCCGAGGGGATACGCAGTATTTT
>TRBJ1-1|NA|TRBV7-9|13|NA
CASSSPKPAGAFF
TGTGCCAGCAGCAGCCCGAAACCCGCCGGAGCTTTCTTT
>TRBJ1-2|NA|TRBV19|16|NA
CASTMGRGAKSYGYTF
TGTGCCAGTACCATGGGGCGGGGGGCTAAGTCCTATGGCTACACCTTC
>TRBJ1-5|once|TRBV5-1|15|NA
CASSPGQLSNQPQHF
TGCGCCAGCAGCCCAGGACAGCTTAGCAATCAGCCCCAGCATTTT
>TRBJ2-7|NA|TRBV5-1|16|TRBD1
CASSPGQGAISYEQYF
TGCGCCAGCAGCCCTGGACAGGGGGCGATCTCCTACGAGCAGTACTTC
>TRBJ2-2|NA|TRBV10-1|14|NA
CASSVLPNTGELFF
TGCGCCAGCAGTGTACTACCGAACACCGGGGAGCTGTTTTTT
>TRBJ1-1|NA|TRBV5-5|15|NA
CASSSQQGLNTEAFF
TGTGCCAGCAGCTCCCAACAGGGCCTGAACACTGAAGCTTTCTTT
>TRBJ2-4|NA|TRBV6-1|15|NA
CASSEGTLAKNIQYF
TGTGCCAGCAGTGAGGGGACTTTGGCCAAAAACATTCAGTACTTC
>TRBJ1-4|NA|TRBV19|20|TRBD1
CASSIIGRTGRIATNEKLFF
TGTGCCAGTAGTATAATCGGCAGGACAGGGCGAATTGCAACTAATGAAAAACTGTTTTTT
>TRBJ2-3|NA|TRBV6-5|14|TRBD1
CASSRGTLTDTQYF
TGTGCCAGCAGCAGGGGGACCCTCACAGATACGCAGTATTTT
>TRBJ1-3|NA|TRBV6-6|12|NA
CASSPVRNTIYF
TGTGCCAGCAGCCCCGTTAGAAACACCATATATTTT
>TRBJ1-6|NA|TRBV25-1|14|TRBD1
CASSSTGVNSPLHF
TGTGCCAGCAGTTCCACAGGGGTCAATTCACCCCTCCACTTT
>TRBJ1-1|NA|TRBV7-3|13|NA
CASSPGHPTEAFF
TGTGCCAGCAGCCCAGGACACCCCACTGAAGCTTTCTTT
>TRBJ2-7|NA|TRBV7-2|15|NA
CASSSRPGGSYEQYF
TGTGCCAGCAGCTCGCGACCTGGAGGCTCCTACGAGCAGTACTTC
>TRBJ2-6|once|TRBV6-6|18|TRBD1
CASSHPGQTLSGANVLTF
TGTGCCAGCAGTCACCCGGGACAGACTCTCTCTGGGGCCAACGTCCTGACTTTC
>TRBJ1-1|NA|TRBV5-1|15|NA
CASSLVGDPNTEAFF
TGCGCCAGCAGCTTGGTAGGAGACCCGAACACTGAAGCTTTCTTT
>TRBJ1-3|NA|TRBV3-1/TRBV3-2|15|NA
CASSHYGGTGNTIYF
TGTGCCAGCAGCCACTACGGGGGTACTGGAAACACCATATATTTT
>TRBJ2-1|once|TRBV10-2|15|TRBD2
CASRDNSGGANEQFF
TGCGCCAGCAGAGACAATAGCGGGGGGGCAAATGAGCAGTTCTTC
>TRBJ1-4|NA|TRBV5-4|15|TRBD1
CASSLEGGAWEKLFF
TGTGCCAGCAGCTTGGAAGGGGGCGCATGGGAAAAACTGTTTTTT
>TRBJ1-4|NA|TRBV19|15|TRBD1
CATQPPTGLAEKLFF
TGTGCCACCCAACCTCCGACAGGGTTGGCTGAAAAACTGTTTTTT
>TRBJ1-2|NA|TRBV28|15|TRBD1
CASSEQGALGYGYTF
TGTGCCAGCAGTGAACAGGGGGCGCTGGGCTATGGCTACACCTTC
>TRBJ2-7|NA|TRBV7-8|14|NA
CASSLSTGSYEQYF
TGTGCCAGCAGCTTATCGACTGGGTCCTACGAGCAGTACTTC
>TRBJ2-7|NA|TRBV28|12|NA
CVHQGIPFEQYF
TGTGTCCACCAGGGAATACCCTTCGAGCAGTACTTC
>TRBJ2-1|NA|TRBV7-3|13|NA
CASSLLNEGEQFF
TGTGCCAGCAGCTTACTAAACGAGGGTGAGCAGTTCTTC
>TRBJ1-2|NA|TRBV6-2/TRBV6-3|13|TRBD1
CASSRHRGYGYTF
TGTGCCAGCAGTCGTCACAGGGGCTATGGCTACACCTTC
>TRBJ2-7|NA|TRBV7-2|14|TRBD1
CASSSAGGSYEQYF
TGTGCCAGCAGTTCTGCAGGGGGCAGCTACGAGCAGTACTTC
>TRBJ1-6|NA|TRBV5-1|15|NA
CASSLRQIDNSPLHF
TGCGCCAGCAGCCTCAGACAGATCGATAATTCACCCCTCCACTTT